Shown below are 32 T cell receptor beta chains from a single sample sequenced in a study of vaccination and CD4 T cells after COVID-19. Indicated treatment: approximately 9-day PBMC culture with coronavirus spike peptide pools or control peptides (ViraFEST assay). The assay that was used to sequence DNA from cultured CD4+ T cells was the Oncomine TCR Beta short-read assay. TCRdb independently ran MiXCR on the PCR reads; one entry per CDR3 protein. This table has 13,000 or so distinct CDR3 sequences, 35% to 55% appearing once. Their recognized antigens are unknown. The sequencing sample was made of CD4+ T cells from blood, cultured in vitro. These receptors came from a human donor who had recovered from COVID-19.

This clonotype was seen only a few times. V and J are TRBV27 and TRBJ1-5, with TRBD1 matching 8 bases. Germline-derived CDR1 and CDR2 are MNHEY and SMNVEV (reference sequence). Trimming took 2 bases from V and 0 from J; bases not matched to a gene: 6. The CDR3 has 17 residues. The CDR3 here is CASSLRQGANSNQPQHF. The CDR3 DNA is TGTGCCAGCAGTTTAAGGCAGGGGGCGAATAGCAATCAGCCCCAGCATTTT.

DNA of the CDR3: TGTGCCAGCAGCTTAGTCTATCACAGGGACCATAGCAATCAGCCCCAGCATTTT. This sequence encodes CASSLVYHRDHSNQPQHF. The V and J genes are TRBV7-2 and TRBJ1-5; D perhaps matches TRBD1 (6 bases). The V end was cut by 1 base, the J end by 0 bases, with 16 bases between. The CDR3 extends over 18 amino acids. Germline CDR1 is SGHTA and CDR2 is FQGNSA.

Only a few counts were recorded for this clonotype. This chain connects TRBV7-2 to TRBJ2-5; D is uncertain. V was trimmed by 3 bases and J by 2 bases, leaving 7 bases between them. Germline-derived CDR1 and CDR2 are SGHTA and FQGNSA. The CDR3 is made up of 13 amino acids. Here the CDR3 DNA reads TGTGCCAGCAGCTTCTACCTGCAAGAGACCCAGTACTTC. It encodes CASSFYLQETQYF.

This clonotype occurred a few times. The rearrangement links TRBV19 to TRBJ1-5; D gene ambiguous. The CDR3 runs to 15 residues. V lost 3 bases and J lost 0, with 9 bases in between. Looked up from germline, CDR1 is LNHDA and CDR2 is SQIVND (reference sequence). This CDR3 reads CASSMTTLSNQPQHF. CDR3 DNA sequence: TGTGCCAGTAGTATGACGACCCTTAGCAATCAGCCCCAGCATTTT.

The CDR3 here is CASSRVRGNEQFF. The CDR3 DNA reads as TGTGCCAGCAGCCGCGTTCGGGGGAATGAGCAGTTCTTC. This sequence joins TRBV5-3 and TRBJ2-1, with a tentative D call TRBD2 (6 bases). TRBV5-3 is assigned to the ORF class and has an uncertain function. V was shortened by 8 bases and J by 7 bases, with 16 bases between the two germline ends. The CDR3 sequence is 13 residues long.

J is TRBJ2-7 and V is TRBV27, with 10 bases that match TRBD2. Germline values: CDR1 MNHEY, CDR2 SMNVEV (reference sequence). The CDR3 loop spans 15 amino acids. Trimming at V came to 6 bases and at J to 3 bases, leaving 8 bases not matched to a gene. The CDR3 loop is CASRLAGGAVYEQYF. The CDR3 DNA sequence: TGTGCCAGCAGGTTAGCGGGGGGAGCAGTCTACGAGCAGTACTTC.

The chain links TRBV20-1 to TRBJ1-6; 8 bases are shared with TRBD1. The CDR3 has 13 residues. The ends lost 5 bases at V and 14 bases at J; junction bases unmatched: 11. Germline-derived CDR1 and CDR2 are DFQATT and SNEGSKA (reference sequence). CDR3 sequence (DNA): TGCAGTGCTTCAGGACAGGGCGGTCAGGCCCTCCACTTT. Encoded protein: CSASGQGGQALHF.

This chain uses TRBV10-3 with TRBJ1-5, with a tentative D call TRBD1 (6 bases). The CDR3 is made up of 14 amino acids. Trimming pared 3 bases from V and 8 bases from J, leaving 14 bases between. The germline V gene has CDR1 ENHRY and CDR2 SYGVKD. The DNA for the CDR3 is TGTGCCATCAGTGACGGGGCAGGGGACAAGCCCCAGCATTTT. This codes for CAISDGAGDKPQHF.

The rearrangement uses TRBV11-3 and TRBJ2-3; 7 bases match TRBD2. The CDR3 runs to 17 residues. The ends lost 5 bases at V and 4 bases at J; junction bases unmatched: 15. CDR1 is SGHNT, CDR2 YENEEA, per germline. This CDR3 is CASSASVRSGSPDTQYF. The CDR3 DNA is TGTGCCAGCAGCGCCTCCGTCCGTAGCGGGTCGCCAGATACGCAGTATTTT.

This clonotype was observed a single time. The chain couples TRBV6-5 to TRBJ1-3; perhaps TRBD1 as D (5 bases). CDR1 is MNHEY and CDR2 is SVGAGI in the germline V gene. Trimming shortened V by 4 bases and J by 3 bases, and 19 bases separated the two germline ends. CDR3 length equals 17 residues. The DNA for the CDR3 is TGTGCCAGCAGTTCCACTTATTCAGGGTTTGGTGGAAACACCATATATTTT. Protein sequence: CASSSTYSGFGGNTIYF.

This rearrangement joins TRBV4-3 to TRBJ2-7; 7 nucleotides line up with TRBD1. The germline V gene encodes CDR1 LGHNA and CDR2 YSLEER. V shed 1 base, J shed 4 bases, and the junction held 4 bases outside the gene matches. There are 14 residues in the CDR3. CDR3 sequence (DNA): TGCGCCAGCAGCCAAGCCCCAGGGGGATACGAGCAGTACTTC. It encodes CASSQAPGGYEQYF.

The V and J genes are TRBV12-3 or TRBV12-4 and TRBJ1-3; maybe TRBD1 (6 bases). The CDR3 length is 15 residues. Trimming removed 7 bases from V and 3 bases from J, with 16 bases in between. CDR3 region: CASTNTGGLGNTIYF. CDR3 coding DNA: TGTGCCAGCACTAACACGGGGGGGCTTGGAAACACCATATATTTT.

CDR3 sequence (DNA): TGCGCCAGCAGCCTCCTGGGACTAGCGGGGGGCCTACCCGGGGAGCTGTTTTTT. Amino acids: CASSLLGLAGGLPGELFF. The chain recombines TRBV4-1 with TRBJ2-2; 15 bases map to TRBD2. There are 18 residues in the CDR3. In germline, CDR1 is MGHRA, CDR2 YSYEKL. J was trimmed by 6 bases and V by 4 bases; bases with no gene match: 9.

In the case of this clonotype: At one boundary the junction diverges from the germline segment, which might be a read error. This chain joins TRBV7-2 and TRBJ2-2, with TRBD2 identical over 12 bases. Germline CDR1 SGHTA, CDR2 FQGNSA. The CDR3 length is 19 residues. The CDR3 coding sequence is TGTGCCAGCAACTCCGGACTAGCGGGGCGCAGTAAGAACACCGGGGAGCTGTCTTTT. This encodes CASNSGLAGRSKNTGELSF.

This rearrangement joins TRBV5-1 to TRBJ2-7; 9 bases match TRBD1. Looked up from germline, CDR1 is SGHRS and CDR2 is YFSETQ. The CDR3 extends over 13 amino acids. V lost 3 bases, J lost 3 bases, and 1 base stayed unmatched. The CDR3, as DNA: TGCGCCAGCAGCTCGGGACAGGGCTACGAGCAGTACTTC. This codes for CASSSGQGYEQYF.

This clonotype has just a few counts. CDR3 amino acids: CASSLMSGAAGELFF. The DNA for the CDR3 is TGTGCCAGCAGCTTAATGTCGGGGGCGGCCGGGGAGCTGTTTTTT. The rearrangement links TRBV7-9 to TRBJ2-2, with D perhaps matching TRBD1 or TRBD2 (6 bases each). Trimming took 2 bases from V and 6 from J, leaving 13 bases between them. CDR1 is SEHNR and CDR2 is FQNEAQ in the germline V gene (reference sequence). CDR3 size: 15 residues.

This clonotype was detected a few times. The V call is TRBV2, the J call TRBJ1-5; D gene uncertain. Germline CDR1 is SNHLY and CDR2 is FYNNEI. The CDR3 sequence is 13 residues long. Between the trimmed V and J ends, which lost 5 bases and 3 bases, there was a span of 8 bases. The DNA for the CDR3 is TGTGCCAGCAGTCAGAAACTCAATCAGCCCCAGCATTTT. It codes for CASSQKLNQPQHF.

The J gene is TRBJ1-3, the V gene TRBV6-5; D not resolved. V was cut by 0 bases and J by 0 bases, with 6 bases left in between. Germline V gene sequence: CDR1 MNHEY, CDR2 SVGAGI. The length of the CDR3 is 15 residues. The CDR3 DNA reads TGTGCCAGCAGTTACTCGGGGAGCTCTGGAAACACCATATATTTT. As protein: CASSYSGSSGNTIYF.

In this sample, this clonotype turned up a few times. The chain employs TRBV6-1 and TRBJ1-2; 8 bases line up with TRBD1. Unmatched junction bases numbered 8, after V lost 0 bases and J lost 8 bases. The CDR3 length is 15 residues. From germline, CDR1 is MNHNS and CDR2 SASEGT. Here the CDR3 reads CASSEAWGDRRGYTF. The CDR3 DNA follows: TGTGCCAGCAGTGAAGCGTGGGGGGACAGGCGAGGCTACACCTTC.

Only a few counts were recorded for this clonotype. V gene TRBV4-2 combines with J gene TRBJ1-2; TRBD1 is a possible D gene (6 bases). This CDR3 comprises 16 residues. V lost 0 bases, J lost 3 bases, and 14 bases lay in between. Germline CDR1 is LGHNA and CDR2 is YNFKEQ. CDR3 region: CASSQEGGGADYGYTF. Written as DNA, the CDR3 is TGTGCCAGCAGCCAAGAAGGCGGGGGCGCGGACTATGGCTACACCTTC.

The chain couples TRBV11-2 to TRBJ1-1; maybe TRBD1 (6 bases). Trimming cost V 5 bases and J 3 bases, with 13 bases left between them. Germline V gene sequence: CDR1 SGHAT, CDR2 FQNNGV. CDR3 length: 14 amino acids. CDR3 DNA: TGTGCCAGCAGCCCCCAGGGGCGAGACACTGAAGCTTTCTTT. The encoded protein is CASSPQGRDTEAFF.

The chain employs TRBV19 and TRBJ2-6; perhaps TRBD1 as D (6 bases). Trimming shortened V by 8 bases and J by 3 bases, and 11 bases separated the two germline ends. The CDR3 runs 14 residues. CDR1 is LNHDA and CDR2 is SQIVND in the germline V gene (reference sequence). The CDR3 spells CASDIGGGANVLTF. The CDR3 DNA follows: TGTGCCAGTGATATAGGGGGTGGGGCCAACGTCCTGACTTTC.

This clonotype turned up a few times. The rearrangement links TRBV7-8 to TRBJ1-6; 8 bases map to TRBD1. CDR3 size: 15 residues. With V trimmed by 3 bases and J by 10 bases, 8 bases remained unmatched. The V gene's germline CDR1 is SGHVS and CDR2 FQNEAQ. The CDR3 protein is CASSFLDRGGSPLHF. The CDR3 bases are TGTGCCAGCAGCTTCCTCGACAGGGGTGGCTCACCCCTCCACTTT.

The V and J genes are TRBV10-1 and TRBJ2-3; 9 bases align to TRBD2. Germline loops: CDR1 WNHNN, CDR2 SYGVQD (reference sequence). The CDR3 is made up of 15 amino acids. After removal of 4 bases from V and 6 bases from J, the junction contained 8 bases not matched to a gene. CDR3 residues: CASSGVAGADDTQYF. The CDR3 region has the DNA TGCGCCAGCAGTGGGGTAGCGGGGGCGGACGATACGCAGTATTTT.

J is TRBJ2-3 and V is TRBV9, with 10 bases identical to TRBD2. The germline V gene has CDR1 SGDLS and CDR2 YYNGEE. Trimming at V came to 0 bases and at J to 1 base, leaving 5 bases not matched to a gene. CDR3 length: 17 amino acids. CDR3 coding DNA: TGTGCCAGCAGCGTAGGAAGCGGGGGGGCAGGCACAGATACGCAGTATTTT. Protein sequence: CASSVGSGGAGTDTQYF. Based on the CDR3 plus reference TRBV9 and TRBJ2-3, the full variable domain is DSGVTQTPKHLITATGQRVTLRCSPRSGDLSVYWYQQSLDQGLQFLIQYYNGEERAKGNILERFSAQQFPDLHSELNLSSLELGDSALYFCASSVGSGGAGTDTQYFGPGTRLTVL.

The V call is TRBV5-5, the J call TRBJ2-3; TRBD2 aligns across 9 bases. The junction had 7 bases not matched to a gene; V was cut back by 4 bases and J by 1 base. The CDR3 loop spans 16 amino acids. The germline V gene has CDR1 SGHKS and CDR2 YYEKEE (reference sequence). This CDR3 is CASSLSPSGGTDTQYF. CDR3 coding DNA: TGTGCCAGCAGCCTATCCCCTAGCGGGGGCACAGATACGCAGTATTTT.

A few counts support this clonotype. The chain combines TRBV2 with TRBJ1-5; 7 bases map to TRBD1. The ends lost 8 bases at V and 3 bases at J; junction bases unmatched: 7. Germline V gene sequence: CDR1 SNHLY, CDR2 FYNNEI. This CDR3 region has 14 residues. The CDR3 is CASADRANNQPQHF. In nucleotides, the CDR3 is TGTGCCAGCGCTGACAGGGCTAACAATCAGCCCCAGCATTTT.

The chain combines TRBV4-1 with TRBJ1-2, with a weak D call TRBD1 (6 bases). The germline CDR1 and CDR2 sequences are MGHRA and YSYEKL. V gave up 1 base and J gave up 7 bases, with 16 bases separating them. This CDR3 is 15 amino acids long. The CDR3 loop is CASSQGSAGARGYTF. The CDR3 DNA is TGCGCCAGCAGCCAAGGGTCGGCAGGGGCTCGTGGCTACACCTTC.

The table lists this clonotype with a few counts. The chain is built from TRBV6-1 and TRBJ2-7; D may correspond to TRBD1 or TRBD2 (6 bases each). The V end was cut by 1 base, the J end by 1 base, with 11 bases between. Germline V gene data show CDR1 as MNHNS and CDR2 as SASEGT. The CDR3 sequence is 15 residues long. The DNA for the CDR3 is TGTGCCAGCAGTGAAGTGGGGGGCCGATCCTACGAGCAGTACTTC. Its protein is CASSEVGGRSYEQYF.

In its sample, this clonotype was seen a few times. The V call is TRBV15, the J call TRBJ1-2; D is ambiguous. The CDR3 has 16 amino acids. Trimming removed 0 bases from V and 9 bases from J, with 20 bases in between. Germline V lookup: CDR1 LNHNV, CDR2 YYDKDF (reference sequence). CDR3 bases: TGTGCCACCAGCAGAGATGAAGGGAAGCGCCGTATGAGCTACACCTTC. Translation: CATSRDEGKRRMSYTF.

This clonotype showed up just a few times. The V and J genes are TRBV12-3 or TRBV12-4 and TRBJ2-6; tentative D call: TRBD1 (6 bases). There are 13 residues in the CDR3. Trimming stripped 8 bases from V and 2 bases from J, with 7 bases between. CDR3 sequence reads: CASYRAGANVLTF. CDR3 DNA sequence: TGTGCCAGCTACAGGGCTGGGGCCAACGTCCTGACTTTC.

There are a few counts of this clonotype. The genes are TRBV19 and TRBJ1-2, with D unresolved. In germline, CDR1 is LNHDA, CDR2 SQIVND (reference sequence). The CDR3 length is 16 residues. The V and J ends lost 5 bases and 0 bases respectively, with 16 bases between them. The CDR3 coding sequence is TGTGCCAGTAGTTCGATAGGTTACCCCTCTAACTATGGCTACACCTTC. Protein: CASSSIGYPSNYGYTF.